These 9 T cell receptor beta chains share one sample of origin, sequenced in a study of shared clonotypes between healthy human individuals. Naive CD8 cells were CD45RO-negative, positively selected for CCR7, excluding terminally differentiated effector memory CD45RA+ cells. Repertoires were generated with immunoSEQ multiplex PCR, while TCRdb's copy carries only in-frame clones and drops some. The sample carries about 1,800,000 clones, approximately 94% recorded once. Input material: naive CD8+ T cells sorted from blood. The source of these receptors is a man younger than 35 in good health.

CDR3 protein: CASSQESWYNEQFF. CDR3 nucleotides: TGTGCCAGCAGCCAAGAATCCTGGTACAATGAGCAGTTCTTC. The V call is TRBV14, the J call TRBJ2-1, with D hard to call. Deletions cut 0 bases from V and 4 bases from J, with 7 bases between. This CDR3 is built from 14 residues. From germline, CDR1 is SGHDN and CDR2 FVKESK. Supplemented by reference TRBV14 and TRBJ2-1, the full variable domain reads EAGVTQFPSHSVIEKGQTVTLRCDPISGHDNLYWYRRVMGKEIKFLLHFVKESKQDESGMPNNRFLAERTGGTYSTLKVQPAELEDSGVYFCASSQESWYNEQFFGPGTRLTVL.

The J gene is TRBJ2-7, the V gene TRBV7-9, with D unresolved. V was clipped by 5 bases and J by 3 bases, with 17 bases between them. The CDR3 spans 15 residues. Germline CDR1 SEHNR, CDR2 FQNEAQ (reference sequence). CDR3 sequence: CASSRTNSDIYEQYF. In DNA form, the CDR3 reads TGTGCCAGCAGCCGCACGAACAGTGACATCTACGAGCAGTACTTC.

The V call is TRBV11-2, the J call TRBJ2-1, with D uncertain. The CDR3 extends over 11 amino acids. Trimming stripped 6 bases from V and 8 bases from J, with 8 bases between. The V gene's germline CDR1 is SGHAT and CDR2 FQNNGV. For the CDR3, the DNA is TGTGCCAGCAGGGGCCTAGATGAGCAGTTCTTC. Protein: CASRGLDEQFF. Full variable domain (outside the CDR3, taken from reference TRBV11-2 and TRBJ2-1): EAGVAQSPRYKIIEKRQSVAFWCNPISGHATLYWYQQILGQGPKLLIQFQNNGVVDDSQLPKDRFSAERLKGVDSTLKIQPAKLEDSAVYLCASRGLDEQFFGPGTRLTVL.

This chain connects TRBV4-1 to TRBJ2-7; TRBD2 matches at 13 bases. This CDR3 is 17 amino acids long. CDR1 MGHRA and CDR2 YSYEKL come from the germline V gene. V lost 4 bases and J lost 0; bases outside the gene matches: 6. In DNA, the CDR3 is TGCGCCAGCAGCCTCAGGGGACTAGCGGGGAGCTCCTACGAGCAGTACTTC. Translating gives CASSLRGLAGSSYEQYF.

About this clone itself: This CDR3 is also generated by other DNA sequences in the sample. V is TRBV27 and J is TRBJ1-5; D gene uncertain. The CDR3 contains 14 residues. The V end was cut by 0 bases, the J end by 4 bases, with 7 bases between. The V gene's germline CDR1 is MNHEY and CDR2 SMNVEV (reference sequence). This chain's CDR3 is CASSLSIGNQPQHF. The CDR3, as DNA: TGTGCCAGCAGTTTATCGATTGGGAATCAGCCCCAGCATTTT.

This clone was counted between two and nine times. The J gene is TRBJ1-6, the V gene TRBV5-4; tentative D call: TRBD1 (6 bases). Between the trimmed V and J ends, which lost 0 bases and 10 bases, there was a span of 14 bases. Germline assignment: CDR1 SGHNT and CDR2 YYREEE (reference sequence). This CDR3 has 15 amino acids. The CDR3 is CASSLAGQSGSPLHF. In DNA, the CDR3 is TGTGCCAGCAGCTTGGCTGGACAGTCTGGGTCACCCCTCCACTTT.

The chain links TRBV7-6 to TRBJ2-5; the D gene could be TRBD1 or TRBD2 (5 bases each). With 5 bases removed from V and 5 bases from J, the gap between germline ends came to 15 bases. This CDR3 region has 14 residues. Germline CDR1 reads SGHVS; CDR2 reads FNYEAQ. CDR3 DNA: TGTGCCAGCAGCCTAGAGGGGCTCAAGGAGACCCAGTACTTC. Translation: CASSLEGLKETQYF.

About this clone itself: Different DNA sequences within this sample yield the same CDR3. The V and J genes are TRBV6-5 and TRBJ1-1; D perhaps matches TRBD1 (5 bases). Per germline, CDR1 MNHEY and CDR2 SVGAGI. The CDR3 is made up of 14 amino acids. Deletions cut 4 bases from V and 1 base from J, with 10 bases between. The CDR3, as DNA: TGTGCCAGCAGTTCCCAGGGATCGAACACTGAAGCTTTCTTT. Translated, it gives CASSSQGSNTEAFF.

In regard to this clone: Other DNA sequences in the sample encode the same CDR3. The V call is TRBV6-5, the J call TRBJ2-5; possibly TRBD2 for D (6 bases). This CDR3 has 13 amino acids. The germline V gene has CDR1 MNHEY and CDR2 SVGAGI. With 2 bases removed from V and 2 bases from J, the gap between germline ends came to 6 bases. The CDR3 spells CASSYAGQETQYF. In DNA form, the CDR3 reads TGTGCCAGCAGTTACGCGGGGCAAGAGACCCAGTACTTC.